One and the same sample provided the 8 T cell receptor beta chains below, sequenced in a study of vaccination and CD4 T cells after COVID-19. Cultured CD4+ T-cell DNA underwent Oncomine TCR Beta short-read sequencing. TCRdb re-analysed the PCR reads in MiXCR, keeping a single row per CDR3 protein. Among around 12,000 distinct CDR3 sequences, roughly 76% were seen once, and the ten largest hold under 25%. Their recognized antigens are unknown. The treatment is: 10-day PBMC culture with coronavirus spike peptide pools or control peptides (ViraFEST assay). Sequenced sample: CD4+ T cells from blood, cultured in vitro. These receptors were taken from a human donor who had recovered from COVID-19.

This clonotype was detected only once. This rearrangement joins TRBV6-2 or TRBV6-3 to TRBJ2-7; the match to TRBD2 covers 8 bases. The CDR3 sequence is 17 residues long. The V and J ends lost 6 bases and 3 bases, in that order; junction bases with no gene match: 16. Germline V gene sequence: CDR1 MNHEY, CDR2 SVGEGT. The CDR3 DNA is TGTGCCAGCAGCCTTTCCGGGACTAGAAGTCTACTCTACGAGCAGTACTTC. It codes for CASSLSGTRSLLYEQYF.

The V and J genes are TRBV24-1 and TRBJ1-3, with D perhaps TRBD1 (5 bases). V dropped 3 bases and J dropped 4 bases, with 9 bases sitting between them. The CDR3 consists of 14 residues. Germline loops: CDR1 KGHDR, CDR2 SFDVKD. CDR3 bases: TGTGCCACCAGTGATACCGGGACCGGAAACACCATATATTTT. Translating gives CATSDTGTGNTIYF.

The chain recombines TRBV19 with TRBJ2-2; possibly TRBD2 for D (6 bases). The CDR3 covers 12 residues. Germline CDR1 reads LNHDA; CDR2 reads SQIVND (reference sequence). The germline V and J ends were trimmed by 6 bases and 8 bases, with 10 bases remaining between them. The CDR3 bases are TGTGCCAGTAGCGGGAGTTTAGGGGAGCTGTTTTTT. It yields the protein CASSGSLGELFF.

The V call is TRBV7-9, the J call TRBJ2-3, with D unresolved. The V and J ends lost 1 base and 3 bases respectively, with 14 bases between them. Germline lookup yields CDR1 SEHNR and CDR2 FQNEAQ (reference sequence). This CDR3 is built from 16 residues. DNA of the CDR3: TGTGCCAGCAGCTTAGGTACTACCCTCAGGACAGATACGCAGTATTTT. Encoded protein: CASSLGTTLRTDTQYF.

This clonotype was counted a few times. V and J are TRBV7-6 and TRBJ1-5, with TRBD1 identical over 9 bases. The CDR3 runs 17 residues. Germline CDR1 is SGHVS and CDR2 is FNYEAQ. Unmatched junction bases numbered 6, after V lost 3 bases and J lost 0 bases. CDR3 sequence reads: CASSLGQGSGSNQPQHF. For the CDR3, the DNA is TGTGCCAGCAGCTTGGGACAGGGCTCAGGTAGCAATCAGCCCCAGCATTTT.

The rearrangement joins TRBV19 to TRBJ1-1, with TRBD1 matching over 10 bases. The CDR3 has 16 amino acids. The J segment lost 3 bases and the V segment lost 5 bases, leaving 9 bases of the junction unmatched. Per germline, CDR1 LNHDA and CDR2 SQIVND (reference sequence). Here the CDR3 DNA reads TGTGCCAGTAGTGCGGACAGGGGGGTAGAGGACACTGAAGCTTTCTTT. Translating gives CASSADRGVEDTEAFF.

J is TRBJ1-1 and V is TRBV28; 7 bases match TRBD1. Germline CDR1 reads MDHEN; CDR2 reads SYDVKM. The CDR3 is made up of 15 amino acids. The J segment lost 0 bases and the V segment lost 3 bases, leaving 4 bases of the junction unmatched. In DNA, the CDR3 is TGTGCCAGCAGTTTGAGGGGGCGCGTGAACACTGAAGCTTTCTTT. It codes for CASSLRGRVNTEAFF.

The chain employs TRBV20-1 and TRBJ1-2; D might be TRBD1 (6 bases). This CDR3 has 14 residues. Germline assignment: CDR1 DFQATT and CDR2 SNEGSKA (reference sequence). Trimming shortened V by 0 bases and J by 5 bases, and 13 bases separated the two germline ends. CDR3 in amino acids: CSAREARTAYGYTF. As DNA, the CDR3 is TGCAGTGCTAGAGAGGCGAGGACAGCTTATGGCTACACCTTC.